These 12 T cell receptor beta chains were sequenced from one sample in a study of Ad26.COV2.S vaccination and SARS-CoV-2 variants. Indicated treatment: some 19 received Ad26.COV2.S at low or high dose, single or two shots; several received placebo; per-sample allocation not given. Sampling was done on day 63 after the first vaccine or placebo injection. Sequencing was performed with immunoSEQ multiplex PCR; in TCRdb, only in-frame clones are kept and a portion is missing. The sample shows around 350,000 clones, roughly 81% of them seen only once. The specimen was peripheral blood, collected in a trial of Ad26.COV2.S vaccine versus placebo. All receptors come from a person between 18 and 65 years old who received the Ad26.COV2.S COVID-19 vaccine or a placebo.

The rearrangement uses TRBV7-9 and TRBJ2-7, with 7 bases matching TRBD2. Germline values: CDR1 SEHNR, CDR2 FQNEAQ (reference sequence). CDR3 length: 13 amino acids. Trimming cost V 2 bases and J 6 bases; bases outside gene matches: 4. The CDR3 region is CASSLPLAAEQYF. The DNA of the CDR3 is TGTGCCAGCAGCTTACCCCTAGCGGCCGAGCAGTACTTC.

This rearrangement joins TRBV28 to TRBJ2-7, with 7 bases lining up with TRBD1. Unmatched junction bases numbered 8, after V lost 1 base and J lost 5 bases. This CDR3 comprises 15 residues. Germline-derived CDR1 and CDR2 are MDHEN and SYDVKM. Written as DNA, the CDR3 is TGTGCCAGCAGTTTATTGGTCAGGGGGACCGACGAGCAGTACTTC. It codes for CASSLLVRGTDEQYF.

The chain recombines TRBV30 with TRBJ2-3; 15 positions agree with TRBD2. The trim removed 1 base at V and 4 bases at J, leaving 3 bases unmatched. The V gene's germline CDR1 is GTSNPN and CDR2 SVGIG (reference sequence). CDR3 length: 16 residues. CDR3 in DNA: TGTGCCTGGAGTGCGGGACTAGCGGGAGGCCCAGATACGCAGTATTTT. Translation: CAWSAGLAGGPDTQYF. Using reference TRBV30 and TRBJ2-3 for the parts outside the CDR3, the full variable domain is SQTIHQWPATLVQPVGSPLSLECTVEGTSNPNLYWYRQAAGRGLQLLFYSVGIGQISSEVPQNLSASRPQDRQFILSSKKLLLSDSGFYLCAWSAGLAGGPDTQYFGPGTRLTVL.

The gene calls are TRBV7-2 and TRBJ2-5; no firm D call. CDR1 is SGHTA and CDR2 is FQGNSA in the germline V gene. The length of the CDR3 is 15 residues. The germline V and J ends were trimmed by 4 bases and 2 bases, with 14 bases remaining between them. CDR3 sequence (DNA): TGTGCCAGCAGCTCAAGACGCGGAACACAAGAGACCCAGTACTTC. Translated, it gives CASSSRRGTQETQYF.

The rearrangement uses TRBV5-5 and TRBJ2-7; D ambiguous. Trimming removed 1 base at V and 6 bases at J, with 11 bases between. The germline V gene encodes CDR1 SGHKS and CDR2 YYEKEE (reference sequence). The CDR3 loop spans 13 amino acids. CDR3 region: CASSLFRSTEQYF. The CDR3 bases are TGTGCCAGCAGCTTGTTCCGCTCGACCGAGCAGTACTTC.

Comments on this clone: A much larger clone differs by one base, so this may be a read error. The chain couples TRBV6-5 to TRBJ2-7; a weak D match, TRBD1 (5 bases). Trimming shortened V by 6 bases and J by 3 bases, and 9 bases separated the two germline ends. The germline V gene has CDR1 MNHEY and CDR2 SVGAGI. CDR3 size: 12 residues. The CDR3 DNA follows: TGTGCCAGCAGCCCCCAGGGCTACGAGCAGTACTTC. Translated: CASSPQGYEQYF.

This chain connects TRBV7-8 to TRBJ2-1; D is possibly TRBD1 or TRBD2 (6 bases each). CDR1 is SGHVS, CDR2 FQNEAQ, per germline. With 4 bases removed from V and 8 bases from J, the gap between germline ends came to 18 bases. The CDR3 extends over 15 amino acids. The CDR3 sequence: CASSSLRGAMDEQFF. CDR3 in DNA: TGTGCCAGCAGCTCGCTTAGGGGGGCGATGGATGAGCAGTTCTTC.

This clone was found a few times. CDR3 bases: TGTGCCAGCAGCGCCGGACAGGAGCACTCCCGAGGGCAGTACTTC. Residues: CASSAGQEHSRGQYF. The gene calls are TRBV9 and TRBJ2-7; 7 bases agree with TRBD1. The CDR3 length is 15 residues. Germline V lookup: CDR1 SGDLS, CDR2 YYNGEE. After removal of 3 bases from V and 9 bases from J, the junction contained 15 bases not matched to a gene.

CDR3 region: CASSPGDSPTDTQYF. DNA of the CDR3: TGTGCCAGCTCACCGGGGGACAGTCCGACAGATACGCAGTATTTT. The chain combines TRBV18 with TRBJ2-3; 7 bases fit TRBD1. CDR3 length equals 15 residues. Germline CDR1 is KGHSH and CDR2 is LQKENI. Trimming removed 3 bases from V and 3 bases from J; junction bases left unmatched: 6.

The rearrangement uses TRBV30 and TRBJ1-4; D possibly corresponds to TRBD1 (5 bases). Between the trimmed V and J ends, which lost 5 bases and 8 bases, there was a span of 21 bases. The CDR3 consists of 15 residues. CDR1 and CDR2 (germline): GTSNPN, SVGIG (reference sequence). DNA for the CDR3: TGTGCCTGGGCCCCGGTAGCAGGGAAGGGAGAAAAACTGTTTTTT. Encoded protein: CAWAPVAGKGEKLFF.

The chain uses TRBV7-8 and TRBJ2-5; tentative D call: TRBD1 (5 bases). Trimming removed 2 bases from V and 3 bases from J, with 10 bases in between. This CDR3 has 14 residues. CDR1 SGHVS and CDR2 FQNEAQ come from the germline V gene. The CDR3 region is CASSLTAGKETQYF. The DNA for the CDR3 is TGTGCCAGCAGCTTAACAGCAGGGAAAGAGACCCAGTACTTC.

The J gene is TRBJ1-2, the V gene TRBV3-1 (or the pseudogene TRBV3-2), with D uncertain. This CDR3 has 14 amino acids. Germline V gene lookup returns CDR1 LGHDT and CDR2 YNNKEL (reference sequence). V dropped 2 bases and J dropped 6 bases, with 13 bases sitting between them. CDR3 region: CASSQYLVKHGYTF. The CDR3 DNA reads as TGTGCCAGCAGCCAATACTTGGTGAAGCATGGCTACACCTTC.